The count of the clone carrying this T cell receptor (beta chain) is one. The antigen remains undetermined. Clones were sequenced by immunoSEQ multiplex PCR, and TCRdb holds only the in-frame ones, with some missing. The table has 40,000 to 50,000 clones, approximately 71% seen once. The CDR3 covers 13 residues. Germline loops: CDR1 SNHLY, CDR2 FYNNEI. V lost 6 bases and J 0 bases, leaving 8 bases between the germline ends. Noted time point: cycle 4 day 1 (C4D1), after five to seven weeks of nivolumab. Autologous stem cell transplantation was followed by relapse in every patient, and brentuximab vedotin exposure varied. The data were taken from a study of PD-1 blockade in classical Hodgkin lymphoma. The study's findings and limits: Those achieving complete response showed baseline diversity like newly diagnosed patients. Reasons behind the repertoire differences stay unclear, perhaps disease activity or earlier therapy. Exclusion was applied to patients who started nivolumab under 1 year after ASCT.

This specimen consisted of peripheral blood mononuclear cells (PBMCs), obtained before the fourth cycle of nivolumab. J is TRBJ1-1 and V is TRBV2; the D is unclear. The TCR comes from a human donor with classical Hodgkin lymphoma. The CDR3 region is CASRVRMNTEAFF. CDR3 nucleotides: TGTGCCAGCAGGGTCAGAATGAACACTGAAGCTTTCTTT.